This T cell receptor (beta chain) is drawn from a study of CD8 T cells in ankylosing spondylitis. Overall study results and limits: Seemingly characteristic of ankylosing spondylitis blood was a TCR beta motif consisting of under ten highly homologous variants. Some motif variants were previously reported in reactive arthritis synovial fluid and blood.

This clonotype was observed many times. Antigen specificity is unknown. A quantitative 5'-RACE method, one with molecular barcodes, was used to make TCR beta libraries. TCRdb reprocessed the 5' RACE reads with MiXCR, giving one entry per CDR3 protein. This repertoire shows more than 250,000 distinct CDR3 sequences, 6.5% to 10% found once; its top ten account for roughly 15%. With 0 bases removed from V and 0 bases from J, the gap between germline ends came to 13 bases. The CDR3 contains 16 residues. The germline V gene encodes CDR1 SGHRS and CDR2 YFSETQ. Sequences were obtained from blood, either unsorted or a sorted T cell fraction (not recorded which). This sequence originates from a male donor with ankylosing spondylitis. The chain links TRBV5-1 to TRBJ2-7, with D possibly being TRBD2 (5 bases). CDR3 sequence reads: CASSLAVLDSSYEQYF. CDR3 nucleotides: TGCGCCAGCAGCTTGGCCGTTTTGGACTCCTCCTACGAGCAGTACTTC.